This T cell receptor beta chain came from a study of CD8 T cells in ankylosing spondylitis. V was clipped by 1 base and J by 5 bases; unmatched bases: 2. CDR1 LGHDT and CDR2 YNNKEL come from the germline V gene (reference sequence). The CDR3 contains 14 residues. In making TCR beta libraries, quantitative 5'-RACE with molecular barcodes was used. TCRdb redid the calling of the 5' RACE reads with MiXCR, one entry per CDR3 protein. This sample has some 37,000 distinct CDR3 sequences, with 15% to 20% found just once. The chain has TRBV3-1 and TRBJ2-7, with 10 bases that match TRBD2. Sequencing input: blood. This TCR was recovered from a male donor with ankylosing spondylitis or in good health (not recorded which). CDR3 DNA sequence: TGTGCCAGCAGCCAAGGGACTAGCGGTCACGAGCAGTACTTC. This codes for CASSQGTSGHEQYF.